This TCR beta chain was retrieved from a study of blood T cell repertoires in COVID-19. As for the study in general: Both acute and convalescent COVID-19 samples were obtained from the United States, Italy and Spain.

Assay used: immunoSEQ multiplex PCR; TCRdb lists only in-frame clones, some missing. The table records 250,000 or so clones, around 88% of them present only once. CDR1 is LNHDA and CDR2 is SQIVND in the germline V gene (reference sequence). CDR3 length equals 14 residues. Trimming left V 4 bases short and J 1 base short, with 10 bases between. This TCR derives from a woman aged 50 to 65 who had recovered from COVID-19. Material: PBMCs or T cells enriched from blood (not recorded which). This chain joins TRBV19 and TRBJ1-1; D is undetermined. CDR3 residues: CASSKYGENTEAFF. CDR3 in DNA: TGTGCCAGTAGTAAGTACGGGGAGAACACTGAAGCTTTCTTT.